A single sample gave rise to the 21 T cell receptor beta chains below, sequenced in a study of blood T cell repertoires in COVID-19. Only in-frame clones appear in the TCRdb table, and some are missing; sequencing was by immunoSEQ multiplex PCR. The sample records around 400,000 clones, roughly 86% being singletons. The sample taken for sequencing was peripheral blood. These receptors all come from an older woman with COVID-19, enrolled during active disease.

The V and J genes are TRBV28 and TRBJ2-1, with TRBD1 identical over 9 bases. With V trimmed by 2 bases and J by 14 bases, 4 bases remained unmatched. The CDR3 extends over 12 amino acids. Germline V CDR1 and CDR2: MDHEN, SYDVKM. CDR3 region: CASSLKGTGKFF. The CDR3, as DNA: TGTGCCAGCAGTTTAAAAGGGACAGGGAAGTTCTTC.

This sequence joins TRBV7-2 and TRBJ2-2, with a weak D call TRBD2 (5 bases). V lost 3 bases and J lost 2, with 16 bases in between. Germline loops: CDR1 SGHTA, CDR2 FQGNSA. The CDR3 sequence is 17 residues long. CDR3 coding DNA: TGTGCCAGCAGCTTCGATGCCGCACGGACTAACACCGGGGAGCTGTTTTTT. Translation gives CASSFDAARTNTGELFF.

This clone was observed a few times. The rearrangement joins TRBV11-2 to TRBJ1-3; D not certain. CDR3 length equals 17 residues. V shed 0 bases and J shed 0 bases, with 12 bases lying between them. Germline V lookup: CDR1 SGHAT, CDR2 FQNNGV. DNA of the CDR3: TGTGCCAGCAGCTTAGAACGGGTGACCAGCTCTGGAAACACCATATATTTT. It codes for CASSLERVTSSGNTIYF.

The gene calls are TRBV5-5 and TRBJ1-6; maybe TRBD1 (5 bases). Trimming took off 0 bases at V and 9 bases at J, with 10 bases between the two ends. The CDR3 runs to 14 residues. The V gene's germline CDR1 is SGHKS and CDR2 YYEKEE (reference sequence). The DNA of the CDR3 is TGTGCCAGCAGCTTGGGACCGGGGGGTTCACCCCTCCACTTT. It translates to CASSLGPGGSPLHF. Full variable domain (missing parts from reference TRBV5-5 and TRBJ1-6): DAGVTQSPTHLIKTRGQQVTLRCSPISGHKSVSWYQQVLGQGPQFIFQYYEKEERGRGNFPDRFSARQFPNYSSELNVNALLLGDSALYLCASSLGPGGSPLHFGNGTRLTVT.

The rearrangement links TRBV7-6 to TRBJ1-2; D remains unclear. Trimming shortened V by 1 base and J by 6 bases, and 12 bases separated the two germline ends. CDR3 length equals 14 residues. Germline V gene data show CDR1 as SGHVS and CDR2 as FNYEAQ. As DNA, the CDR3 is TGTGCCAGCAGCTTAGGTGGAGGGCGACATGGCTACACCTTC. It encodes CASSLGGGRHGYTF.

V gene TRBV6-1 combines with J gene TRBJ1-1, with D hard to call. Germline values: CDR1 MNHNS, CDR2 SASEGT. Between the trimmed V and J ends, which lost 4 bases and 4 bases, there was a span of 19 bases. CDR3 size: 16 residues. The CDR3 nucleotides are TGTGCCAGCAGTGTTCCATGGATCTATGGAGGCACTGAAGCTTTCTTT. Its translation is CASSVPWIYGGTEAFF.

The chain links TRBV18 to TRBJ2-1; 7 bases fit TRBD2. The CDR3 is 17 residues long. V lost 2 bases to trimming and J lost 4 bases; unmatched junction nucleotides: 11. Germline V gene sequence: CDR1 KGHSH, CDR2 LQKENI. The DNA of the CDR3 is TGTGCCAGCTCACCAACTGGGCCCGGGGGAGGGTACAATGAGCAGTTCTTC. It translates to CASSPTGPGGGYNEQFF.

The J gene is TRBJ1-5, the V gene TRBV2; 9 nucleotides match TRBD1. V lost 6 bases, J lost 2 bases, and 5 bases stayed unmatched. CDR1 and CDR2 from the germline V gene are SNHLY and FYNNEI. This CDR3 has 15 residues. CDR3: CASSGQGLGNQPQHF. The CDR3 region has the DNA TGTGCCAGCAGCGGACAGGGGTTGGGCAATCAGCCCCAGCATTTT.

The chain is built from TRBV20-1 and TRBJ1-1, with D hard to call. The CDR3 spans 11 residues. Germline V gene lookup returns CDR1 DFQATT and CDR2 SNEGSKA (reference sequence). The V gene lost 5 bases and the J gene lost 4 bases, with 8 bases spanning the gap. This CDR3 reads CSAPGITEAFF. Here the CDR3 DNA reads TGCAGTGCTCCAGGTATCACTGAAGCTTTCTTT.

This chain connects TRBV2 to TRBJ2-7, with 9 nucleotides matching TRBD2. This CDR3 is built from 15 residues. The V gene's germline CDR1 is SNHLY and CDR2 FYNNEI. Trimming at V came to 6 bases and at J to 7 bases, leaving 13 bases not matched to a gene. CDR3 coding DNA: TGTGCCAGCAGAACCGCGGCTAGCGGGGTCTCGGAGCAGTACTTC. It yields the protein CASRTAASGVSEQYF.

The V and J genes are TRBV11-3 and TRBJ2-1; tentative D call: TRBD2 (7 bases). The ends were cut back, 5 bases at V and 9 bases at J, with 20 bases in the middle. Germline lookup yields CDR1 SGHNT and CDR2 YENEEA. CDR3 size: 15 residues. The CDR3 spells CASSTQGQGGAEQFF. The CDR3 bases are TGTGCCAGCAGCACTCAGGGACAAGGGGGGGCTGAGCAGTTCTTC.

The CDR3 nucleotides are TGTGCCAGCAGCTCCCGGGAGGGGTTGGGCAATCAGCCCCAGCATTTT. Its protein is CASSSREGLGNQPQHF. J is TRBJ1-5 and V is TRBV7-8; tentatively, D is TRBD1 (5 bases). CDR1 and CDR2 (germline): SGHVS, FQNEAQ. The CDR3 consists of 16 residues. Trimming left V 4 bases short and J 2 bases short, with 15 bases between. Full variable domain (missing parts from reference TRBV7-8 and TRBJ1-5): GAGVSQSPRYKVAKRGQDVALRCDPISGHVSLFWYQQALGQGPEFLTYFQNEAQLDKSGLPSDRFFAERPEGSVSTLKIQRTQQEDSAVYLCASSSREGLGNQPQHFGDGTRLSIL.

The CDR3 DNA follows: TGCGCCAGCAGCCAAGCCGATCTAGGGGCGCGGACCGGGGAGCTGTTTTTT. It encodes CASSQADLGARTGELFF. The chain carries TRBV4-1 and TRBJ2-2; D possibly corresponds to TRBD1 (5 bases). The CDR3 is 17 amino acids. The germline V and J ends were trimmed by 1 base and 5 bases, with 17 bases remaining between them. Germline CDR1 MGHRA, CDR2 YSYEKL.

The chain combines TRBV11-3 with TRBJ1-3; possibly TRBD1 for D (5 bases). The CDR3 spans 13 residues. Germline V gives CDR1 SGHNT, CDR2 YENEEA. V was cut by 5 bases and J by 4 bases, with 9 bases left in between. The CDR3 sequence: CASSRDSGNTIYF. CDR3 bases: TGTGCCAGCAGCAGGGACTCGGGAAACACCATATATTTT.

This chain uses TRBV20-1 with TRBJ1-2; D call uncertain. Germline CDR1 and CDR2: DFQATT and SNEGSKA (reference sequence). The CDR3 length is 11 residues. Deletions cut 8 bases from V and 7 bases from J, with 14 bases between. Here the CDR3 DNA reads TGCAGTCAACGAGGGTTGGGTGGCTACACCTTC. Translated: CSQRGLGGYTF.

The J gene is TRBJ1-2, the V gene TRBV12-3 or TRBV12-4, with TRBD1 matching over 10 bases. Trimming removed 6 bases from V and 6 bases from J; junction bases left unmatched: 4. CDR3 length: 13 residues. The chain's CDR3 is CASRSTGGNGYTF. The CDR3 DNA reads as TGTGCCAGCAGGTCGACAGGGGGCAATGGCTACACCTTC.

The chain recombines TRBV7-6 with TRBJ2-2; D call uncertain. V was cut by 5 bases and J by 6 bases, with 16 bases left in between. This CDR3 contains 15 residues. Germline V gives CDR1 SGHVS, CDR2 FNYEAQ. CDR3 coding DNA: TGTGCCAGCAGCGTTCGACACGACGGCGCCGGGGAGCTGTTTTTT. It codes for CASSVRHDGAGELFF. The whole variable domain, filled in from reference TRBV7-6 and TRBJ2-2, reads GAGVSQSPRYKVTKRGQDVALRCDPISGHVSLYWYRQALGQGPEFLTYFNYEAQQDKSGLPNDRFSAERPEGSISTLTIQRTEQRDSAMYRCASSVRHDGAGELFFGEGSRLTVL.

CDR3 coding DNA: TGTGCCAGCAGTCGGACAGGGCCCCTCTATGGCTACACCTTC. Protein sequence: CASSRTGPLYGYTF. The chain couples TRBV28 to TRBJ1-2; 8 bases fit TRBD1. Germline V gene data show CDR1 as MDHEN and CDR2 as SYDVKM. There are 14 residues in the CDR3. After removal of 5 bases from V and 4 bases from J, the junction contained 6 bases not matched to a gene.

The gene calls are TRBV5-1 and TRBJ1-6, with D perhaps TRBD1 (5 bases). With 3 bases removed from V and 14 bases from J, the gap between germline ends came to 18 bases. CDR3 length equals 14 residues. Germline V gives CDR1 SGHRS, CDR2 YFSETQ. The CDR3 DNA is TGCGCCAGCAGCTCGGGTGGGACTCTCCTCACCCTCCACTTT. Translation gives CASSSGGTLLTLHF.

This clone was picked up one time. The V and J genes are TRBV7-8 and TRBJ2-1; 10 bases match TRBD1. This CDR3 comprises 17 residues. The germline gives CDR1 SGHVS, CDR2 FQNEAQ. The V gene end was trimmed by 4 bases and the J gene end by 8 bases; junction bases not matched to a gene: 14. The CDR3 loop is CASSYRQGAWNVDEQFF. As DNA, the CDR3 is TGTGCCAGCAGCTACCGACAGGGGGCTTGGAATGTAGATGAGCAGTTCTTC.

The chain uses TRBV19 and TRBJ1-1; D not certain. Per germline, CDR1 LNHDA and CDR2 SQIVND (reference sequence). Trimming took off 0 bases at V and 3 bases at J, with 17 bases between the two ends. The CDR3 is made up of 17 amino acids. The CDR3 reads CASSIDLTVRWDTEAFF. The CDR3 DNA reads TGTGCCAGTAGTATAGATCTAACAGTGCGATGGGACACTGAAGCTTTCTTT.